These 29 T cell receptor beta chains were all obtained from the same sample, sequenced in a study of blood T cell repertoires in COVID-19. Only in-frame clones appear in the TCRdb table, and some are missing; sequencing was by immunoSEQ multiplex PCR. The sample shows more than 60,000 clones, 84% of them seen only once. Source material: peripheral blood. The receptors derive from a man aged 50 or older with acute or convalescent COVID-19.

The rearrangement links TRBV10-3 to TRBJ1-3; D might be TRBD1 (6 bases). Germline CDR1 ENHRY, CDR2 SYGVKD. CDR3 length: 16 amino acids. V lost 5 bases and J 0 bases, leaving 14 bases between the germline ends. CDR3: CAISPGQTGSGNTIYF. CDR3 DNA: TGTGCCATCAGTCCCGGACAGACCGGCTCTGGAAACACCATATATTTT.

This chain uses TRBV4-3 with TRBJ2-1; 8 bases are shared with TRBD2. From germline, CDR1 is LGHNA and CDR2 YSLEER. V was clipped by 0 bases and J by 6 bases; unmatched bases: 4. The CDR3 runs 15 residues. The CDR3 nucleotides read TGCGCCAGCAGCCAAGATGGGACTAGGGGCAATGAGCAGTTCTTC. It codes for CASSQDGTRGNEQFF.

V and J are TRBV9 and TRBJ1-1; TRBD1 is a possible D gene (6 bases). This CDR3 region has 15 residues. V dropped 6 bases and J dropped 3 bases, with 18 bases sitting between them. CDR1 SGDLS and CDR2 YYNGEE come from the germline V gene. The CDR3 DNA sequence: TGTGCCAGCACAGGGGCCCCATCGTGGGACACTGAAGCTTTCTTT. As protein: CASTGAPSWDTEAFF. The variable domain in full, completed from reference TRBV9 and TRBJ1-1, reads DSGVTQTPKHLITATGQRVTLRCSPRSGDLSVYWYQQSLDQGLQFLIQYYNGEERAKGNILERFSAQQFPDLHSELNLSSLELGDSALYFCASTGAPSWDTEAFFGQGTRLTVV.

The chain joins TRBV4-1 to TRBJ1-2; TRBD1 is a possible D gene (6 bases). The germline V gene encodes CDR1 MGHRA and CDR2 YSYEKL. CDR3 size: 14 residues. V lost 1 base and J 8 bases, leaving 14 bases between the germline ends. For the CDR3, the DNA is TGCGCCAGCAGCCAAGTTTCAGGGGCAGAAGGCTACACCTTC. This translates into CASSQVSGAEGYTF.

The chain uses TRBV10-3 and TRBJ1-1; D gene ambiguous. Trimming took 6 bases from V and 10 from J, leaving 12 bases between them. This CDR3 has 11 amino acids. CDR1 is ENHRY and CDR2 is SYGVKD in the germline V gene. The CDR3 reads CAISDNYVAFF. The CDR3, as DNA: TGTGCCATCAGCGACAATTACGTAGCTTTCTTT.

V is TRBV11-3 and J is TRBJ1-2; the D is unclear. V lost 5 bases and J 3 bases, leaving 10 bases between the germline ends. Germline V gene lookup returns CDR1 SGHNT and CDR2 YENEEA. The CDR3 spans 13 residues. The DNA for the CDR3 is TGTGCCAGCAGCCCAACAGATTACTATGGCTACACCTTC. This encodes CASSPTDYYGYTF.

This clone was recorded a few times. This rearrangement joins TRBV6-1 to TRBJ2-3, with 9 bases aligning to TRBD2. CDR3 size: 18 residues. The germline V gene encodes CDR1 MNHNS and CDR2 SASEGT. With V trimmed by 0 bases and J by 4 bases, 11 bases remained unmatched. The CDR3 DNA is TGTGCCAGCAGTGAAGCCCTGTCGGGGCGGGGGGGATCAGATACGCAGTATTTT. Protein sequence: CASSEALSGRGGSDTQYF.

This clone was recorded many times. The chain recombines TRBV6-1 with TRBJ1-6, with D uncertain. Germline CDR1 MNHNS, CDR2 SASEGT. This CDR3 contains 19 residues. V shed 3 bases and J shed 0 bases, with 18 bases lying between them. For the CDR3, the DNA is TGTGCCAGCAGTGACCCCCCCGGGGTGGGGAGCTCCTATAATTCACCCCTCCACTTT. Translation: CASSDPPGVGSSYNSPLHF.

The chain couples TRBV27 to TRBJ1-5; 7 positions match TRBD1. This CDR3 spans 18 amino acids. V lost 2 bases, J lost 9 bases, and 19 bases stayed unmatched. Per the germline V gene, CDR1 is MNHEY and CDR2 is SMNVEV (reference sequence). CDR3 protein: CASSLRARDRALWGPQHF. CDR3 DNA sequence: TGTGCCAGCAGTTTAAGAGCCCGTGACAGGGCCCTTTGGGGGCCCCAGCATTTT.

The CDR3 is CAWSATGEKLFF. The CDR3 nucleotides read TGTGCCTGGAGTGCTACAGGGGAAAAACTGTTTTTT. This rearrangement joins TRBV30 to TRBJ1-4; D is perhaps TRBD1 (6 bases). This CDR3 contains 12 residues. V lost 1 base to trimming and J lost 8 bases, with 8 bases between them. CDR1 GTSNPN and CDR2 SVGIG come from the germline V gene (reference sequence).

The chain joins TRBV6-5 to TRBJ1-2, with D tentatively TRBD1 (6 bases). This CDR3 has 13 residues. Trimming shortened V by 6 bases and J by 6 bases, and 14 bases separated the two germline ends. Germline loops: CDR1 MNHEY, CDR2 SVGAGI. This chain's CDR3 is CASRPYRVNGYTF. As DNA, the CDR3 is TGTGCCAGCAGGCCTTACAGGGTGAATGGCTACACCTTC.

V usage is TRBV7-9 and J usage is TRBJ1-4; D possibly corresponds to TRBD1 (5 bases). The V end lost 1 base, the J end lost 4 bases, and 7 bases lay between the germline ends. The CDR3 runs 14 residues. Germline CDR1 is SEHNR and CDR2 is FQNEAQ (reference sequence). The CDR3 protein is CASSLGQYNEKLFF. CDR3 nucleotides: TGTGCCAGCAGCTTAGGACAGTATAATGAAAAACTGTTTTTT.

The chain carries TRBV6-5 and TRBJ1-2; TRBD1 agrees at 10 bases. Per the germline V gene, CDR1 is MNHEY and CDR2 is SVGAGI. V gave up 0 bases and J gave up 2 bases; unmatched junction bases: 3. The CDR3 consists of 16 residues. The CDR3 sequence is CASSYSRTGGNYGYTF. The CDR3 DNA reads as TGTGCCAGCAGTTACTCAAGGACAGGGGGAAACTATGGCTACACCTTC.

The chain uses TRBV7-9 and TRBJ2-7, with D hard to call. V shed 5 bases and J shed 1 base, with 12 bases lying between them. Looked up from germline, CDR1 is SEHNR and CDR2 is FQNEAQ (reference sequence). The CDR3 is made up of 14 amino acids. CDR3 DNA sequence: TGTGCCAGCAGCCTGAGCTTGAGGTCCTACGAGCAGTACTTC. It codes for CASSLSLRSYEQYF.

V usage is TRBV28 and J usage is TRBJ2-1; 8 nucleotides agree with TRBD1. This CDR3 has 13 residues. CDR1 and CDR2 (germline): MDHEN, SYDVKM. With 2 bases clipped from V and 8 bases from J, the junction kept 2 bases outside the gene matches. In DNA, the CDR3 is TGTGCCAGCAGTTTACAGGGGGCTGATGAGCAGTTCTTC. Amino acids: CASSLQGADEQFF. The variable domain in full, with the rest retrieved from reference TRBV28 and TRBJ2-1, is DVKVTQSSRYLVKRTGEKVFLECVQDMDHENMFWYRQDPGLGLRLIYFSYDVKMKEKGDIPEGYSVSREKKERFSLILESASTNQTSMYLCASSLQGADEQFFGPGTRLTVL.

V gene TRBV18 combines with J gene TRBJ2-2, with D hard to call. The CDR3 is 16 amino acids. Germline lookup yields CDR1 KGHSH and CDR2 LQKENI. V lost 2 bases, J lost 0 bases, and 10 bases lay in between. The CDR3 DNA sequence: TGTGCCAGCTCACCAATTGGAGAGACGAACACCGGGGAGCTGTTTTTT. Protein sequence: CASSPIGETNTGELFF.

The chain links TRBV10-3 to TRBJ1-2; maybe TRBD1 (5 bases). Between the trimmed V and J ends, which lost 3 bases and 4 bases, there was a span of 9 bases. The length of the CDR3 is 13 residues. The germline gives CDR1 ENHRY, CDR2 SYGVKD. CDR3 amino acids: CAISDAGIYGYTF. Here the CDR3 DNA reads TGTGCCATCAGTGATGCAGGGATCTATGGCTACACCTTC.

The chain combines TRBV2 with TRBJ1-1; D ambiguous. V dropped 5 bases and J dropped 1 base, with 8 bases sitting between them. CDR1 and CDR2 (germline): SNHLY, FYNNEI. The CDR3 consists of 13 residues. The CDR3 bases are TGTGCCAGCAGTAGGGAGGCGAACACTGAAGCTTTCTTT. Translated: CASSREANTEAFF.

This chain joins TRBV4-3 and TRBJ2-3; 8 bases line up with TRBD1. Germline V gene data show CDR1 as LGHNA and CDR2 as YSLEER. The CDR3 runs 18 residues. Germline trimming cut 0 bases from V and 1 base from J; bases unmatched to any gene: 9. CDR3 nucleotides: TGCGCCAGCAGCCAAGATCCCCCGACAGGGGAGGGCACAGATACGCAGTATTTT. Translating it yields CASSQDPPTGEGTDTQYF.

Concerning this clone: The same CDR3 also results from other DNA sequences found in this sample. The chain has TRBV7-9 and TRBJ2-1; D gene unclear. The CDR3 runs 13 residues. Trimming took 5 bases from V and 4 from J, leaving 9 bases between them. The germline V gene encodes CDR1 SEHNR and CDR2 FQNEAQ (reference sequence). CDR3 bases: TGTGCCAGCAGCCCAGTTGCTTACAATGAGCAGTTCTTC. As protein: CASSPVAYNEQFF.

V and J are TRBV6-5 and TRBJ2-5; 7 bases fit TRBD2. Germline CDR1 is MNHEY and CDR2 is SVGAGI. The V segment lost 4 bases and the J segment 4 bases; nucleotides outside the gene matches: 12. The CDR3 length is 16 residues. DNA for the CDR3: TGTGCCAGCAGTTCGACACCCCAAACTAGCGTAGAGACCCAGTACTTC. Translating gives CASSSTPQTSVETQYF.

The V call is TRBV4-3, the J call TRBJ1-6; D is perhaps TRBD1 (6 bases). The CDR3 is made up of 14 amino acids. Trimming took 0 bases from V and 8 from J, leaving 8 bases between them. Germline CDR1 reads LGHNA; CDR2 reads YSLEER. Here the CDR3 DNA reads TGCGCCAGCAGCCAAGAGGACAGCGATTCACCCCTCCACTTT. It yields the protein CASSQEDSDSPLHF.

The chain combines TRBV5-4 with TRBJ1-1; 8 bases are shared with TRBD1. The CDR3 totals 15 residues. Germline V lookup: CDR1 SGHNT, CDR2 YYREEE (reference sequence). The trim removed 4 bases at V and 3 bases at J, leaving 8 bases unmatched. CDR3 region: CASSLQGGMDTEAFF. The CDR3 DNA follows: TGTGCCAGCAGCCTACAGGGGGGTATGGACACTGAAGCTTTCTTT.

This rearrangement joins TRBV10-1 to TRBJ1-1; TRBD1 matches 7 bases. CDR3 length: 14 residues. CDR1 and CDR2 (germline): WNHNN, SYGVQD (reference sequence). The V segment lost 4 bases and the J segment 7 bases; nucleotides outside the gene matches: 9. The CDR3 nucleotides read TGCGCCAGCAGTGCTACCCCTGGACAGGTTGAAGCTTTCTTT. Translated, it gives CASSATPGQVEAFF.

The rearrangement links TRBV4-1 to TRBJ1-2; D might be TRBD1 (5 bases). There are 14 residues in the CDR3. Between the trimmed V and J ends, which lost 5 bases and 2 bases, there was a span of 12 bases. Germline CDR1 MGHRA, CDR2 YSYEKL. The CDR3 DNA reads TGCGCCAGCAGCTCTTTACGGGGGAACTATGGCTACACCTTC. It translates to CASSSLRGNYGYTF.

The chain is built from TRBV21-1 and TRBJ1-2; the D call TRBD1 from the table was never checked on the DNA. TRBV21-1 is classified as a pseudogene. CDR3 length: 18 residues. The CDR3 coding sequence is TGTGCCAGCAGCAAAGGCCGGGACAGGCCCTGGACCAACTATGGCTACACCTTC. Protein: CASSKGRDRPWTNYGYTF.

J is TRBJ2-7 and V is TRBV2; D perhaps matches TRBD1 (5 bases). The CDR3 totals 13 residues. Trimming cost V 6 bases and J 6 bases, with 15 bases left between them. Germline V gene data show CDR1 as SNHLY and CDR2 as FYNNEI. The CDR3: CASRRDSGAEQYF. The CDR3 DNA follows: TGTGCCAGCAGGAGAGACAGTGGAGCCGAGCAGTACTTC.

This chain joins TRBV10-3 and TRBJ2-2; the D gene is possibly TRBD1 (5 bases). Trimming removed 7 bases at V and 0 bases at J, with 9 bases between. The CDR3 is made up of 14 amino acids. CDR1 is ENHRY and CDR2 is SYGVKD in the germline V gene. This chain's CDR3 is CAITDTANTGELFF. Here the CDR3 DNA reads TGTGCCATCACGGACACAGCGAACACCGGGGAGCTGTTTTTT.

This sequence joins TRBV6-6 and TRBJ2-3; 9 bases map to TRBD1. The CDR3 length is 16 residues. Germline V gene lookup returns CDR1 MNHNY and CDR2 SVGAGI (reference sequence). The V gene end was trimmed by 4 bases and the J gene end by 2 bases; junction bases not matched to a gene: 7. The CDR3 DNA follows: TGTGCCAGCAGTTCACCCGGGACAGGGAACACAGATACGCAGTATTTT. Its translation is CASSSPGTGNTDTQYF.